Each of the 15 T cell receptor beta chains below was sequenced from the same sample in a study of T cells expressing NK-cell markers (TCRdb year 2020). The library was built by means of 5' RACE. This sample was sequenced with an Illumina HiSeq 2000. TCRdb reprocessed the raw reads; every CDR3 protein sequence is a single record, and DNA is not supplied. The sample table on file contains about 260,000 distinct CDR3 sequences. The ten most abundant clones make up approximately 0.39% of the sample. The sequenced material came from blood T cells: a sorted CD56 or NKG2C T cell subset, CD4+ or CD8+ T cells, or bulk PBMC T cells (not recorded which). The receptors here all came from a man aged 18 to 35 in good health. Donor details come from another sample of the same person, matched by shared clones.

This chain joins TRBV12-3 or TRBV12-4 and TRBJ2-5; TCRdb indicates TRBD1, and absent DNA this call remains unverified. The CDR3 length is 16 residues. The CDR3 loop is CASTLGQASFQETQYF.

This chain links TRBV3-1 with TRBJ2-7. CDR3 length: 16 residues. CDR1 and CDR2 (germline): LGHDT, YNNKEL (reference sequence). The CDR3 spells CASSPFTSGTPIEQYF.

This chain uses TRBV11-1 with TRBJ2-1; TCRdb designates TRBD2, a call that cannot be tested without DNA. Per germline, CDR1 SGHAT and CDR2 FQDESV (reference sequence). The length of the CDR3 is 18 residues. CDR3 sequence: CASSLAHGASGMVRKQFF.

J is TRBJ2-1 and V is TRBV20-1; the TCRdb D gene call, TRBD1, has no DNA to confirm it. CDR3 size: 14 residues. Germline V gene sequence: CDR1 DFQATT, CDR2 SNEGSKA (reference sequence). CDR3 sequence: CSALPGTGISSLFF.

The chain couples TRBV7-2 to TRBJ1-4. Germline V gives CDR1 SGHTA, CDR2 FQGNSA. There are 15 residues in the CDR3. This chain's CDR3 is CASSLAPQGYEKLFF. The whole variable domain, filled in from reference TRBV7-2 and TRBJ1-4, reads GAGVSQSPSNKVTEKGKDVELRCDPISGHTALYWYRQSLGQGLEFLIYFQGNSAPDKSGLPSDRFSAERTGGSVSTLTIQRTQQEDSAVYLCASSLAPQGYEKLFFGSGTQLSVL.

The chain links TRBV6-2 or TRBV6-3 to TRBJ2-1; as DNA is missing, the TRBD2 call by TCRdb cannot be tested. CDR1 and CDR2 from the germline V gene are MNHEY and SVGEGT. The CDR3 sequence is 18 residues long. CDR3 in amino acids: CASSYSGTSGYSDNEQFF.

The chain has TRBV5-6 and TRBJ2-1; TCRdb indicates TRBD2, and absent DNA this call remains unverified. Germline assignment: CDR1 SGHDT and CDR2 YYEEEE. The CDR3 runs 15 residues. CDR3 residues: CASSLELVPYNEQFF.

The CDR3: CASSLTSGSLGANVLTF. The chain has TRBV28 and TRBJ2-6; TCRdb's D gene call, TRBD2, goes unchecked for lack of DNA. Looked up from germline, CDR1 is MDHEN and CDR2 is SYDVKM. The CDR3 is 17 residues long.

The gene calls are TRBV12-3 or TRBV12-4 and TRBJ1-5; TCRdb proposes TRBD1, but this gene call is untestable without DNA. CDR3 size: 14 residues. CDR3 in amino acids: CASSLTGTRQPQHF.

The chain combines TRBV2 with TRBJ1-1. Germline V gene data show CDR1 as SNHLY and CDR2 as FYNNEI. The CDR3 has 13 amino acids. The CDR3 here is CASRGGERKGAFF.

This CDR3 reads CASSFPTSRETDTQYF. V and J are TRBV7-2 and TRBJ2-3; the TCRdb D gene call, TRBD2, has no DNA to confirm it. Germline lookup yields CDR1 SGHTA and CDR2 FQGNSA. This CDR3 spans 16 amino acids.

V and J are TRBV7-6 and TRBJ2-3; TCRdb's D call, TRBD2, is unchecked because there is no DNA. The CDR3 sequence is 19 residues long. The germline V gene encodes CDR1 SGHVS and CDR2 FNYEAQ. CDR3: CASSLGEVAGGSFGDTQYF.

The chain joins TRBV12-3 or TRBV12-4 to TRBJ2-7; without DNA, the TCRdb call of TRBD2 cannot be checked. This CDR3 spans 13 amino acids. This CDR3 is CASGRGMGYEQYF.

CDR3 protein: CASSLWDGASGANVLTF. The chain couples TRBV5-1 to TRBJ2-6; TCRdb selects TRBD1, and the lack of DNA leaves this call unchecked. The CDR3 is 17 residues long. Germline V gene data show CDR1 as SGHRS and CDR2 as YFSETQ.

V is TRBV12-3 or TRBV12-4 and J is TRBJ1-6. The CDR3 loop spans 14 amino acids. CDR3 sequence reads: CASSPGLAESPLHF.